Below are 27 T cell receptor beta chains sequenced from a single sample in a study of early T cells in non-severe SARS-CoV-2 infection. In TCRdb, the 5' RACE reads were re-called with MiXCR into one record per CDR3 protein. Of some 57,000 distinct CDR3 sequences detected, 10% to 12% appear once; the ten largest clones hold about 1.5%. The specimen sequenced was whole blood. These receptors were obtained from an adult who was a healthcare worker with PCR-confirmed SARS-CoV-2 infection or an uninfected control (not recorded which).

This clonotype has ten or more counts. The rearrangement uses TRBV7-9 and TRBJ2-1; D ambiguous. V lost 3 bases, J lost 6 bases, and 6 bases lay in between. The CDR3 runs 12 residues. CDR1 is SEHNR, CDR2 FQNEAQ, per germline (reference sequence). CDR3 coding DNA: TGTGCCAGCAGCTTTGACTTCAATGAGCAGTTCTTC. Translating it yields CASSFDFNEQFF. The full variable domain, completed using reference TRBV7-9 and TRBJ2-1, is DTGVSQNPRHKITKRGQNVTFRCDPISEHNRLYWYRQTLGQGPEFLTYFQNEAQLEKSRLLSDRFSAERPKGSFSTLEIQRTEQGDSAMYLCASSFDFNEQFFGPGTRLTVL.

This clonotype occurred many times. This chain connects TRBV6-5 to TRBJ2-3; no definite D call. This CDR3 spans 16 amino acids. The germline gives CDR1 MNHEY, CDR2 SVGAGI. V shed 2 bases and J shed 3 bases, with 15 bases lying between them. The CDR3 DNA reads TGTGCCAGCAGTTACGCCAATAGGGTTCGAACAGATACGCAGTATTTT. As protein: CASSYANRVRTDTQYF.

Many counts were recorded for this clonotype. The genes are TRBV6-5 and TRBJ1-5; D is ambiguous. CDR1 MNHEY and CDR2 SVGAGI come from the germline V gene. Deletions cut 6 bases from V and 5 bases from J, with 14 bases between. The CDR3 has 14 amino acids. DNA of the CDR3: TGTGCCAGCAGCCGCCTAGGGAGGGATCAGCCCCAGCATTTT. Translation gives CASSRLGRDQPQHF.

V is TRBV27 and J is TRBJ2-4; no clear D. V was trimmed by 2 bases and J by 13 bases, leaving 9 bases between them. This CDR3 spans 11 amino acids. The germline gives CDR1 MNHEY, CDR2 SMNVEV (reference sequence). The CDR3 DNA is TGTGCCAGCAGTTTAGGCACGAAGCAGTACTTC. It yields the protein CASSLGTKQYF.

This clonotype has at least ten counts. The gene calls are TRBV19 and TRBJ1-5; TRBD1 might be the D (5 bases). V was shortened by 3 bases and J by 1 base, with 7 bases between the two germline ends. CDR1 and CDR2 from the germline V gene are LNHDA and SQIVND (reference sequence). This CDR3 has 14 amino acids. This CDR3 reads CASSIPGSNQPQHF. In DNA form, the CDR3 reads TGTGCCAGTAGTATTCCAGGGAGCAATCAGCCCCAGCATTTT. The full variable domain, with the rest looked up from reference TRBV19 and TRBJ1-5, is DGGITQSPKYLFRKEGQNVTLSCEQNLNHDAMYWYRQDPGQGLRLIYYSQIVNDFQKGDIAEGYSVSREKKESFPLTVTSAQKNPTAFYLCASSIPGSNQPQHFGDGTRLSIL.

This clonotype was counted only a few times. The chain uses TRBV27 and TRBJ2-7; D unclear. Trimming shortened V by 1 base and J by 1 base, and 5 bases separated the two germline ends. The CDR3 has 13 amino acids. Germline values: CDR1 MNHEY, CDR2 SMNVEV (reference sequence). CDR3 DNA sequence: TGTGCCAGCAGTTTATTCGATTCCTACGAGCAGTACTTC. Its protein product is CASSLFDSYEQYF.

Comment on this clonotype: A read error is possible here, since a much larger clone lies one base away. V usage is TRBV7-8 and J usage is TRBJ2-6; weak D call: TRBD1 (6 bases). The CDR3 is 19 amino acids. Germline CDR1 is SGHVS and CDR2 is FQNEAQ. CDR3 region: CASSLGIWTAYSGANVPTF. CDR3 DNA sequence: TGTGCCAGCAGCTTAGGAATTTGGACAGCTTACTCTGGGGCCAACGTCCCGACTTTC.

The table lists this clonotype with many counts. The chain recombines TRBV6-6 with TRBJ2-7; D unresolved. There are 14 residues in the CDR3. Germline loops: CDR1 MNHNY, CDR2 SVGAGI (reference sequence). Trimming pared 0 bases from V and 4 bases from J, leaving 10 bases between. The CDR3 loop reads CASSYSPGLYEQYF. The CDR3 DNA reads TGTGCCAGCAGTTACTCGCCGGGTTTGTACGAGCAGTACTTC.

The genes are TRBV5-6 and TRBJ1-1; D perhaps matches TRBD1 (5 bases). CDR1 SGHDT and CDR2 YYEEEE come from the germline V gene. This CDR3 region has 15 residues. Trimming took 2 bases from V and 5 from J, leaving 16 bases between them. This CDR3 reads CASSFDSRVGTEAFF. The CDR3 region has the DNA TGTGCCAGCAGCTTCGACAGTCGGGTCGGGACTGAAGCTTTCTTT.

This sequence joins TRBV29-1 and TRBJ2-6, with a tentative D call TRBD1 (5 bases). CDR1 is SQVTM, CDR2 ANQGSEA, per germline. V lost 4 bases and J 1 base, leaving 8 bases between the germline ends. There are 14 residues in the CDR3. CDR3: CSVGGWSGANVLTF. DNA of the CDR3: TGCAGCGTTGGGGGCTGGTCTGGGGCCAACGTCCTGACTTTC.

This clonotype was detected ten times or more. The rearrangement joins TRBV7-9 to TRBJ1-6; D is unclear. Germline V CDR1 and CDR2: SEHNR, FQNEAQ (reference sequence). CDR3 length: 15 residues. Trimming left V 1 base short and J 3 bases short, with 7 bases between. CDR3 sequence: CASSLGGVYNSPLHF. The CDR3 bases are TGTGCCAGCAGCTTAGGCGGAGTCTATAATTCACCCCTCCACTTT.

This clonotype occurred many times. This rearrangement joins TRBV7-8 to TRBJ2-7; D may match TRBD1 or TRBD2 (6 bases each). V lost 5 bases, J lost 4 bases, and 12 bases lay in between. The V gene's germline CDR1 is SGHVS and CDR2 FQNEAQ. The CDR3 consists of 13 residues. CDR3 in amino acids: CASSARGPYEQYF. CDR3 nucleotide sequence: TGTGCCAGCAGCGCCCGGGGGCCTTACGAGCAGTACTTC.

This clonotype was seen only a few times. J is TRBJ2-3 and V is TRBV11-2; no firm D call. The CDR3 has 15 amino acids. V lost 5 bases and J 3 bases, leaving 15 bases between the germline ends. The germline V gene encodes CDR1 SGHAT and CDR2 FQNNGV. CDR3 region: CASSEATPLTDTQYF. In nucleotides, the CDR3 is TGTGCCAGCAGCGAGGCCACGCCACTGACAGATACGCAGTATTTT. The whole variable domain, remainder taken from reference TRBV11-2 and TRBJ2-3, is EAGVAQSPRYKIIEKRQSVAFWCNPISGHATLYWYQQILGQGPKLLIQFQNNGVVDDSQLPKDRFSAERLKGVDSTLKIQPAKLEDSAVYLCASSEATPLTDTQYFGPGTRLTVL.

Ten or more counts support this clonotype. The chain has TRBV19 and TRBJ1-2; D might be TRBD1 (5 bases). Germline assignment: CDR1 LNHDA and CDR2 SQIVND (reference sequence). The CDR3 covers 13 residues. V dropped 4 bases and J dropped 5 bases, with 11 bases sitting between them. CDR3 bases: TGTGCCAGTAGTACCCGGGACGGATATGGCTACACCTTC. Translating it yields CASSTRDGYGYTF.

This clonotype was observed at least ten times. The chain combines TRBV3-1 with TRBJ2-4; weak D call: TRBD2 (5 bases). V was pared by 5 bases and J by 9 bases, with 11 bases between. This CDR3 spans 12 amino acids. Germline CDR1 LGHDT, CDR2 YNNKEL (reference sequence). The CDR3 protein is CASSSREGIQYF. The CDR3 DNA reads TGTGCCAGCAGCTCGCGAGAGGGCATTCAGTACTTC.

In its sample, this clonotype was seen many times. The J gene is TRBJ1-5, the V gene TRBV5-4, with TRBD1 identical over 7 bases. Per the germline V gene, CDR1 is SGHNT and CDR2 is YYREEE (reference sequence). V dropped 4 bases and J dropped 0; count of bases not matched to a gene: 7. The CDR3 totals 16 residues. For the CDR3, the DNA is TGTGCCAGCAGCCTTGGGACAGCTAATAGCAATCAGCCCCAGCATTTT. Its protein product is CASSLGTANSNQPQHF.

The sample holds many counts of this clonotype. This chain links TRBV10-3 with TRBJ2-7; 7 bases fit TRBD1. Germline CDR1 is ENHRY and CDR2 is SYGVKD. This CDR3 contains 13 residues. Losses at the gene ends were 5 bases for V and 7 bases for J; bases not matched to a gene: 8. The DNA for the CDR3 is TGTGCCATCAGTAACAGGGGATCGGGGGAGCAGTACTTC. Residues: CAISNRGSGEQYF.

The rearrangement joins TRBV7-2 to TRBJ2-5; 8 nucleotides agree with TRBD2. There are 13 residues in the CDR3. Per the germline V gene, CDR1 is SGHTA and CDR2 is FQGNSA. The ends lost 3 bases at V and 5 bases at J; junction bases unmatched: 2. CDR3 DNA: TGTGCCAGCAGCTTGAGCGGGGGCGAGACCCAGTACTTC. This gives the protein CASSLSGGETQYF.

This clonotype has ten or more counts. The V call is TRBV7-2, the J call TRBJ1-1; D is perhaps TRBD1 (5 bases). The germline gives CDR1 SGHTA, CDR2 FQGNSA. Trimming left V 2 bases short and J 1 base short, with 8 bases between. CDR3 length equals 14 residues. This CDR3 reads CASSLTQANTEAFF. Written as DNA, the CDR3 is TGTGCCAGCAGCTTAACACAGGCGAACACTGAAGCTTTCTTT. Together with reference TRBV7-2 and TRBJ1-1, the CDR3 gives the full variable domain: GAGVSQSPSNKVTEKGKDVELRCDPISGHTALYWYRQSLGQGLEFLIYFQGNSAPDKSGLPSDRFSAERTGGSVSTLTIQRTQQEDSAVYLCASSLTQANTEAFFGQGTRLTVV.

The V and J genes are TRBV11-2 and TRBJ1-2; D is unresolved. Between the trimmed V and J ends, which lost 6 bases and 5 bases, there was a span of 16 bases. CDR3 length equals 14 residues. CDR1 is SGHAT, CDR2 FQNNGV, per germline. The CDR3 spells CASRSLRLPYGYTF. The DNA of the CDR3 is TGTGCCAGCAGAAGTTTGAGACTTCCGTATGGCTACACCTTC.

J is TRBJ1-1 and V is TRBV18; no clear D. The CDR3 length is 14 residues. Per the germline V gene, CDR1 is KGHSH and CDR2 is LQKENI. V lost 4 bases and J lost 0, with 9 bases in between. As DNA, the CDR3 is TGTGCCAGCTCACTCGATTTCATGAACACTGAAGCTTTCTTT. Its protein product is CASSLDFMNTEAFF.

The chain uses TRBV5-3 and TRBJ1-5; D might be TRBD1 (6 bases). TRBV5-3 is filed as an ORF, its function uncertain. This CDR3 has 15 residues. V gave up 5 bases and J gave up 0 bases, with 12 bases separating them. Written as DNA, the CDR3 is TGTGCCAGAAGTCAACAGGGATCTAGCAATCAGCCCCAGCATTTT. Its protein product is CARSQQGSSNQPQHF.

This clonotype was counted between two and nine times. The rearrangement joins TRBV6-6 to TRBJ2-7; D remains unclear. With 0 bases removed from V and 3 bases from J, the gap between germline ends came to 12 bases. Germline-derived CDR1 and CDR2 are MNHNY and SVGAGI (reference sequence). The CDR3 sequence is 15 residues long. The DNA of the CDR3 is TGTGCCAGCAGTTACTCATCCGACATACTCTACGAGCAGTACTTC. It is translated as CASSYSSDILYEQYF.

This clonotype appeared many times. The rearrangement joins TRBV7-9 to TRBJ1-1, with TRBD1 matching 9 bases. This CDR3 spans 17 amino acids. CDR1 is SEHNR, CDR2 FQNEAQ, per germline (reference sequence). V gave up 3 bases and J gave up 1 base; unmatched junction bases: 9. This CDR3 reads CASSFPPQGAANTEAFF. The CDR3 nucleotides are TGTGCCAGCAGCTTTCCCCCACAGGGGGCAGCGAACACTGAAGCTTTCTTT.

This clonotype was found many times. V usage is TRBV10-3 and J usage is TRBJ2-7, with a possible D match to TRBD1 (5 bases). The germline V and J ends were trimmed by 4 bases and 4 bases, with 14 bases remaining between them. The germline CDR1 and CDR2 sequences are ENHRY and SYGVKD. The CDR3 extends over 14 amino acids. The CDR3 DNA is TGTGCCATCAGTGGGGGCAGTCTCCTATACGAGCAGTACTTC. Its translation: CAISGGSLLYEQYF.

V usage is TRBV5-4 and J usage is TRBJ2-7; 8 bases fit TRBD1. The V segment lost 5 bases and the J segment 3 bases; nucleotides outside the gene matches: 7. The CDR3 covers 14 residues. Germline CDR1 reads SGHNT; CDR2 reads YYREEE (reference sequence). The CDR3 DNA reads as TGTGCCAGCAGTTTCCAGGGGGCATACTACGAGCAGTACTTC. This sequence encodes CASSFQGAYYEQYF.

The V and J genes are TRBV20-1 and TRBJ1-4; D not certain. The CDR3 is 15 residues long. The V gene lost 3 bases and the J gene lost 4 bases, with 15 bases spanning the gap. Germline values: CDR1 DFQATT, CDR2 SNEGSKA (reference sequence). The CDR3 bases are TGCAGTGCTAGTAGGGCCAGTGCCCTTAATGAAAAACTGTTTTTT. Translating it yields CSASRASALNEKLFF.